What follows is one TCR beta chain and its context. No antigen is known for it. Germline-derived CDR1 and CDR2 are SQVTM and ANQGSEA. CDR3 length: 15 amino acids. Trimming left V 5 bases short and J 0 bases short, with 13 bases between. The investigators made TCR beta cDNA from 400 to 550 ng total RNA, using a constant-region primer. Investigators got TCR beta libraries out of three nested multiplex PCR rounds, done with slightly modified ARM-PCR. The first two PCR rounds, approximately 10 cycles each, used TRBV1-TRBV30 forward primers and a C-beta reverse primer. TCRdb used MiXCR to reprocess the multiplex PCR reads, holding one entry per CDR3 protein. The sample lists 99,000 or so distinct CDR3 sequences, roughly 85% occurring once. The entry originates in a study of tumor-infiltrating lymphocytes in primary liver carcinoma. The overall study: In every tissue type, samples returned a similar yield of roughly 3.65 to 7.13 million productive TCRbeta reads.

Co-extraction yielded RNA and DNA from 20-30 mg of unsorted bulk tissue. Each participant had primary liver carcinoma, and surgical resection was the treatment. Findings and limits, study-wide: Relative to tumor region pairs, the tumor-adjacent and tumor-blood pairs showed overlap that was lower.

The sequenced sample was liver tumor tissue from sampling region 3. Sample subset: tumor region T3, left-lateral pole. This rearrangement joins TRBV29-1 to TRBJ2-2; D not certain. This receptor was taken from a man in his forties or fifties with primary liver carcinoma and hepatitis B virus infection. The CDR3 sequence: CSVRSNAANTGELFF. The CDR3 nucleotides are TGCAGCGTTAGGAGTAACGCGGCGAACACCGGGGAGCTGTTTTTT.